This TCR beta chain was retrieved from a study of T cell clones after liver transplantation. Study-level information: Liver transplant recipients had immunosuppression withdrawal attempted within 2 years. Blood was drawn pre-transplant, before withdrawal, and after full or failed withdrawal. Broader study findings: Post-transplant time points were not standardized, so conclusions are preliminary.

The CDR3 loop spans 14 amino acids. V lost 3 bases to trimming and J lost 4 bases, with 13 bases between them. The V gene's germline CDR1 is SGDLS and CDR2 YYNGEE. Sequencing was performed with immunoSEQ multiplex PCR; in TCRdb, only in-frame clones are kept and a portion is missing. Of tens of thousands of clones in the sample, approximately 82% were seen once. About this clone: The antigen is not known.

The rearrangement links TRBV9 to TRBJ2-5; D perhaps matches TRBD1 (6 bases). The clonotype originates from a human patient who received a liver transplant. The T cells may come from the graft donor. Sequencing was performed on CD4+ T cells from blood, taken at the 22-month timepoint. Written as DNA, the CDR3 is TGTGCCAGCAGCGACACAGGGTCATCAGAGACCCAGTACTTC. Amino acid sequence: CASSDTGSSETQYF. Filled out from reference TRBV9 and TRBJ2-5, the complete variable domain reads DSGVTQTPKHLITATGQRVTLRCSPRSGDLSVYWYQQSLDQGLQFLIQYYNGEERAKGNILERFSAQQFPDLHSELNLSSLELGDSALYFCASSDTGSSETQYFGPGTRLLVL.